This T cell receptor (beta chain) derives from a study of beta chain features in type 1 diabetes. About the study: Examination of sorted cells across all samples involved over 95 million cells.

To note about this clone: The target antigen is unknown. A much larger clone is a single base away; this may be a read error.

Trimming left V 1 base short and J 3 bases short, with 6 bases between. CDR3 length: 13 amino acids. Germline lookup yields CDR1 SGHTA and CDR2 FQGNSA. General study points: Patients and controls would be equally affected if PCR favored shorter templates. Type 1 diabetes patients had moderately but significantly shorter TCRB CDR3s in all four CD4+ subsets. The naive, central memory and Treg TCRB repertoires of patients appeared to be more similar to one another than those of healthy donors.

A single heparinised blood sample, averaging approximately 116 mL, was obtained per donor. The isolated RNA, all of it, was reverse transcribed, so expressed TCRB transcripts were what got sequenced. The method was immunoSEQ multiplex PCR; TCRdb's version includes in-frame clones alone and lacks a portion of them. The sample has roughly 300,000 clones; 9.3% are singletons. The rearrangement joins TRBV7-2 to TRBJ1-2; D unclear. Sequencing was performed on central memory CD4+ T cells from blood. This sequence was found in a man aged 25 to 40 with type 1 diabetes. CDR3 DNA: TGTGCCAGCAGCTTAGTTGGGGACTATGGCTACACCTTC. Amino acid sequence: CASSLVGDYGYTF. The entire variable domain, with the rest obtained from reference TRBV7-2 and TRBJ1-2, is as follows: GAGVSQSPSNKVTEKGKDVELRCDPISGHTALYWYRQSLGQGLEFLIYFQGNSAPDKSGLPSDRFSAERTGGSVSTLTIQRTQQEDSAVYLCASSLVGDYGYTFGSGTRLTVV.